This TCR beta chain emerged from a study of T cell responses to AZD1222 COVID-19 vaccine. The CDR3 is 12 residues long. V was clipped by 9 bases and J by 0 bases, with 9 bases between them. Germline V CDR1 and CDR2: MDHEN, SYDVKM. Sequencing was performed with immunoSEQ multiplex PCR; in TCRdb, only in-frame clones are kept and a portion is missing. The table has over 30,000 clones, around 90% seen once. The sequence derives from an adult who received the MenACWY meningococcal vaccine as a control. V is TRBV28 and J is TRBJ2-7; D unresolved. Sequencing used peripheral blood, obtained 28 days after the second dose of the MenACWY control vaccine. DNA of the CDR3: TGTGCCAGTACTTGGGGCTCCTACGAGCAGTACTTC. As protein: CASTWGSYEQYF.